This note documents a single T cell receptor (beta chain) sequence. Germline V lookup: CDR1 MRHNA, CDR2 SNTAGT. With 5 bases removed from V and 0 bases from J, the gap between germline ends came to 7 bases. CDR3 length equals 13 residues. Per the original data handling: Scientists estimated how many nucleated cells there were by amplifying reference gene primers. Libraries were prepared by immunoSEQ multiplex PCR; TCRdb keeps only in-frame clonotypes and omits some of them. V and J calls plus clone size are reproduced from that table; the DNA served to infer D and trimming. Altogether 70,000 to 80,000 clones are present, approximately 84% being singletons, with the ten largest covering around 10%. The sample originates from a study of blood T cell repertoires in COVID-19. Overall study: Donors in the United States, Italy and Spain gave samples during acute or convalescent COVID-19. From T cells, B-cell-depleted T cells, or PBMCs came the material, which was cDNA or gDNA.

Source material: peripheral blood. The clonotype was recovered from a human donor in a cohort sampled during active COVID-19. V usage is TRBV6-4 and J usage is TRBJ1-2; D is ambiguous. Here the CDR3 reads CASSHSPNYGYTF. CDR3 DNA sequence: TGTGCCAGCAGTCACAGCCCTAACTATGGCTACACCTTC.